This T cell receptor (beta chain) came from a study of T-cell reconstitution after alpha-beta-depleted transplantation in children. A remark on this clonotype: Its antigen is not known.

A library of TCRbeta sequences, prepared with unique molecular identifiers, was generated. TCRdb re-called the PCR reads through MiXCR, storing one row per CDR3 protein. Of about 1,000,000 distinct CDR3 sequences in the sample, around 30% are singletons; the top ten hold about 28%. Whole-study findings and limits: Several hundred expanded graft clones reportedly were the source of alpha-beta T cells about two months after transplant.

The CDR3 covers 12 residues. Trimming cost V 4 bases and J 8 bases, with 10 bases left between them. Looked up from germline, CDR1 is SGHTA and CDR2 is FQGNSA. The sequence came from a boy in the first two years of life who had a stem cell transplant for SCID, so the T cells may come from the graft donor. Sequences were derived from PBMCs, mostly from graft donor cells, sampled 360 days after TCRalphabeta/CD19-depleted stem cell transplant. V is TRBV7-2 and J is TRBJ2-3, with D possibly matching TRBD1 (6 bases). This CDR3 reads CASSSTGSTQYF. The CDR3 DNA reads as TGTGCCAGCAGCTCAACAGGGTCTACGCAGTATTTT.